This entry features one T cell receptor (beta chain) sequence. These data are taken from a study of T cell changes during pregnancy in multiple sclerosis. Germline assignment: CDR1 ENHRY and CDR2 SYGVKD. This CDR3 region has 17 residues. V lost 0 bases to trimming and J lost 8 bases, with 22 bases between them. Generated by immunoSEQ multiplex PCR, the TCRdb table keeps only in-frame clones and is missing some. Altogether some 60,000 clones are present, roughly 92% being singletons, with the ten largest covering 2.5% to 3.5%. This sequence originates from a female donor in good health, enrolled as a control in a pregnancy study. The sequencing used peripheral blood, collected in the third trimester of pregnancy. The genes are TRBV10-3 and TRBJ1-2; D is perhaps TRBD1 (6 bases). The CDR3 coding sequence is TGTGCCATCAGTGAGTCGACCCAGCTAACAGGGAGTAGGGGCTACACCTTC. Encoded protein: CAISESTQLTGSRGYTF.